This TCR beta chain was retrieved from a study of cytomegalovirus exposure and HLA in healthy donors. Amplification used 60 Vbeta primers and 13 Jbeta primers. Profiling relied on immunoSEQ multiplex PCR, and the TCRdb table lists in-frame clones only, not all of them. The sample contains roughly 120,000 clones, around three quarters of which appear only once. With respect to this clone: Its target is unknown.

Findings and caveats of the study: As confirmed in vitro, a few CMV-associated chains were specific for CMV antigens. A link between a missense DCLRE1C variant and TCR beta V- and J-gene trimming emerged from a later analysis. Later work showed greater clonal expansion in HLA-associated TCR beta chains than in equally common others.

Germline CDR1 reads MNHNY; CDR2 reads SVGAGI (reference sequence). The V gene lost 5 bases and the J gene lost 4 bases, with 20 bases spanning the gap. The CDR3 spans 16 residues. This sequence was found in a man aged 18 to 29 in good health and CMV-seropositive. The V and J genes are TRBV6-6 and TRBJ2-5, with D tentatively TRBD1 (6 bases). Sequencing was performed on PBMCs. The DNA of the CDR3 is TGTGCCAGCAGTACCCTAGGACTTAAGGGGGTAGAGACCCAGTACTTC. As protein: CASSTLGLKGVETQYF.